This entry lists 30 T cell receptor beta chains sequenced from one sample in a study of cytomegalovirus exposure and HLA in healthy donors. The assay was immunoSEQ multiplex PCR, and TCRdb's table has in-frame clones only and misses some. The sample carries roughly 270,000 clones, 85% to 90% recorded once. The sequenced material came from PBMCs. The origin of the receptors is a woman under 30 in good health and CMV-seronegative.

This chain connects TRBV6-6 to TRBJ1-1; 7 nucleotides match TRBD1. CDR1 is MNHNY, CDR2 SVGAGI, per germline (reference sequence). V was pared by 6 bases and J by 4 bases, with 8 bases of the junction left unmatched. This CDR3 comprises 14 residues. CDR3: CASSLTGVPTEAFF. Here the CDR3 DNA reads TGTGCCAGCAGCCTTACAGGGGTTCCCACTGAAGCTTTCTTT.

DNA for the CDR3: TGTGCCAGCAGCTACCAGGAGGGCGGCTATGGCTACACCTTC. Protein product: CASSYQEGGYGYTF. The chain combines TRBV7-6 with TRBJ1-2, with D uncertain. Trimming stripped 4 bases from V and 4 bases from J, with 13 bases between. Germline CDR1 and CDR2: SGHVS and FNYEAQ. CDR3 size: 14 residues.

The V gene is TRBV6-5, the J gene TRBJ2-7; TRBD2 aligns across 11 bases. The CDR3 loop spans 15 amino acids. The germline V gene has CDR1 MNHEY and CDR2 SVGAGI. Trimming removed 3 bases from V and 3 bases from J; junction bases left unmatched: 4. CDR3 DNA: TGTGCCAGCAGTTATAGACTAGCGGGGAGCTACGAGCAGTACTTC. This codes for CASSYRLAGSYEQYF.

V and J are TRBV27 and TRBJ2-2, with D possibly TRBD2 on 6 matching bases. V lost 0 bases and J 5 bases, leaving 10 bases between the germline ends. Germline-derived CDR1 and CDR2 are MNHEY and SMNVEV (reference sequence). The CDR3 is made up of 15 amino acids. In DNA form, the CDR3 reads TGTGCCAGCAGTTTATCGGAGGGTGCTACCGGGGAGCTGTTTTTT. It codes for CASSLSEGATGELFF.

The chain is built from TRBV7-9 and TRBJ2-1, with 9 bases aligning to TRBD1. The CDR3 covers 14 residues. The ends lost 8 bases at V and 6 bases at J; junction bases unmatched: 8. Germline V gene sequence: CDR1 SEHNR, CDR2 FQNEAQ (reference sequence). CDR3 in DNA: TGTGCCAGCTCGCCGGACAGGGGTTTCAATGAGCAGTTCTTC. It codes for CASSPDRGFNEQFF.

The gene calls are TRBV5-1 and TRBJ2-5; 8 bases map to TRBD2. This CDR3 has 14 amino acids. The V and J ends lost 2 bases and 3 bases, in that order; junction bases with no gene match: 3. Germline CDR1 SGHRS, CDR2 YFSETQ. CDR3 region: CASSFSGMKETQYF. DNA of the CDR3: TGCGCCAGCAGCTTTAGCGGGATGAAAGAGACCCAGTACTTC.

This clone has just a few counts. CDR3 nucleotide sequence: TGTGCCAGCATGACAAGTGACACCGGGGAGCTGTTTTTT. Protein sequence: CASMTSDTGELFF. The V call is TRBV9, the J call TRBJ2-2; D not resolved. Germline V gives CDR1 SGDLS, CDR2 YYNGEE. V lost 6 bases and J lost 3, with 9 bases in between. This CDR3 spans 13 amino acids.

The rearrangement uses TRBV11-2 and TRBJ2-7, with 10 positions matching TRBD2. Germline V gene sequence: CDR1 SGHAT, CDR2 FQNNGV. The V gene end was trimmed by 6 bases and the J gene end by 2 bases; junction bases not matched to a gene: 7. CDR3 size: 15 residues. The CDR3 protein is CASRTLAGGPYEQYF. As DNA, the CDR3 is TGTGCCAGCAGAACCTTAGCGGGAGGCCCCTACGAGCAGTACTTC.

This clone has a single count. This chain joins TRBV4-3 and TRBJ2-7; D not certain. CDR3 length equals 12 residues. V lost 0 bases and J 6 bases, leaving 6 bases between the germline ends. CDR1 LGHNA and CDR2 YSLEER come from the germline V gene. DNA for the CDR3: TGCGCCAGCAGCCAAGACTACGGCGAGCAGTACTTC. Residues: CASSQDYGEQYF.

The rearrangement uses TRBV15 and TRBJ1-5, with a weak D call TRBD1 (5 bases). CDR1 is LNHNV, CDR2 YYDKDF, per germline (reference sequence). The CDR3 has 13 residues. The germline V and J ends were trimmed by 5 bases and 4 bases, with 9 bases remaining between them. The CDR3 is CATSQSGNQPQHF. The CDR3 DNA follows: TGTGCCACCAGCCAATCAGGGAATCAGCCCCAGCATTTT.

V usage is TRBV2 and J usage is TRBJ2-7; D is possibly TRBD1 (5 bases). The V end was cut by 6 bases, the J end by 3 bases, with 12 bases between. Germline V lookup: CDR1 SNHLY, CDR2 FYNNEI. CDR3 length equals 13 residues. The CDR3 nucleotides are TGTGCCAGCAGGTCGCACAGGATCTACGAGCAGTACTTC. It translates to CASRSHRIYEQYF.

This clone was observed at least ten times. The V call is TRBV6-5, the J call TRBJ1-1; D gene uncertain. CDR3 length equals 14 residues. V gave up 6 bases and J gave up 1 base, with 12 bases separating them. Germline V gives CDR1 MNHEY, CDR2 SVGAGI. CDR3 sequence (DNA): TGTGCCAGCAGCCCGTGGGAGGGGAACACTGAAGCTTTCTTT. Its translation is CASSPWEGNTEAFF.

The chain is built from TRBV7-2 and TRBJ2-1, with D unclear. Trimming shortened V by 3 bases and J by 3 bases, and 9 bases separated the two germline ends. The germline gives CDR1 SGHTA, CDR2 FQGNSA. The CDR3 is 14 residues long. As DNA, the CDR3 is TGTGCCAGCAGCTTGCGTCTGAACTACAATGAGCAGTTCTTC. Translated, it gives CASSLRLNYNEQFF.

This clone was counted once. V and J are TRBV2 and TRBJ2-3, with TRBD2 identical over 9 bases. Per the germline V gene, CDR1 is SNHLY and CDR2 is FYNNEI. J gave up 3 bases and V 5 bases, and 6 bases lay outside the gene matches. CDR3 length equals 15 residues. In DNA form, the CDR3 reads TGTGCCAGCAGTTTTAGCGGGAGAGGGACAGATACGCAGTATTTT. Translated, it gives CASSFSGRGTDTQYF.

The chain carries TRBV4-1 and TRBJ2-5; 7 bases are a match to TRBD2. Germline V gene lookup returns CDR1 MGHRA and CDR2 YSYEKL. V lost 4 bases and J lost 2; bases outside the gene matches: 7. This CDR3 region has 15 residues. CDR3: CASSPDSGLQETQYF. The CDR3 DNA reads TGCGCCAGCAGCCCAGATAGCGGGCTACAAGAGACCCAGTACTTC.

The J gene is TRBJ1-5, the V gene TRBV2, with 9 bases identical to TRBD1. The CDR3 has 15 amino acids. Germline trimming cut 5 bases from V and 3 bases from J; bases unmatched to any gene: 5. Germline CDR1 is SNHLY and CDR2 is FYNNEI. The CDR3 DNA reads as TGTGCCAGCAGTCGAGACAGGGGGGACAATCAGCCCCAGCATTTT. Translation: CASSRDRGDNQPQHF.

As DNA, the CDR3 is TGTGCCAGCATTGGGACTATCAGTGAGCAGTTCTTC. It is translated as CASIGTISEQFF. The V call is TRBV28, the J call TRBJ2-1; 7 bases map to TRBD2. V lost 7 bases and J lost 9; bases outside the gene matches: 6. CDR3 size: 12 residues. The germline V gene encodes CDR1 MDHEN and CDR2 SYDVKM.

The chain has TRBV9 and TRBJ2-2; TRBD2 aligns across 9 bases. Germline V lookup: CDR1 SGDLS, CDR2 YYNGEE. This CDR3 spans 16 amino acids. V lost 4 bases to trimming and J lost 6 bases; unmatched junction nucleotides: 10. In DNA form, the CDR3 reads TGTGCCAGCAGCATCACCGGGACTAGCTTCGCCGGGGAGCTGTTTTTT. Protein product: CASSITGTSFAGELFF.

This chain joins TRBV19 and TRBJ2-7; a weak D match, TRBD1 (6 bases). Germline V gene sequence: CDR1 LNHDA, CDR2 SQIVND (reference sequence). This CDR3 contains 13 residues. The V end lost 7 bases, the J end lost 2 bases, and 12 bases lay between the germline ends. CDR3 protein: CASKGRGAYEQYF. CDR3 bases: TGTGCCAGTAAGGGCAGGGGAGCCTACGAGCAGTACTTC.

The chain links TRBV27 to TRBJ2-1; perhaps TRBD2 as D (6 bases). The CDR3 has 14 amino acids. V shed 6 bases and J shed 8 bases, with 17 bases lying between them. Germline V gene sequence: CDR1 MNHEY, CDR2 SMNVEV (reference sequence). The CDR3 region has the DNA TGTGCCAGCAGCCCGAAACGGGGGAAGGATGAGCAGTTCTTC. Translation gives CASSPKRGKDEQFF.

The chain carries TRBV25-1 and TRBJ1-1, with D possibly being TRBD1 (6 bases). In germline, CDR1 is MGHDK, CDR2 SYGVNS. Trimming shortened V by 3 bases and J by 2 bases, and 19 bases separated the two germline ends. This CDR3 is 17 amino acids long. The CDR3 nucleotides are TGTGCCAGCAGTGATCAGGGGCCTGTGGGGGATAACACTGAAGCTTTCTTT. Translating gives CASSDQGPVGDNTEAFF.

V usage is TRBV11-2 and J usage is TRBJ2-7; D not resolved. The CDR3 loop spans 13 amino acids. With 2 bases removed from V and 3 bases from J, the gap between germline ends came to 8 bases. The germline V gene encodes CDR1 SGHAT and CDR2 FQNNGV. CDR3 sequence reads: CASSLRQNYEQYF. DNA of the CDR3: TGTGCCAGCAGCTTAAGACAAAACTACGAGCAGTACTTC.

This chain uses TRBV28 with TRBJ2-3; 9 positions match TRBD1. The CDR3 has 15 amino acids. Germline CDR1 and CDR2: MDHEN and SYDVKM. Losses at the gene ends were 5 bases for V and 2 bases for J; bases not matched to a gene: 5. The CDR3 nucleotides read TGTGCCAGCAGTCCAACAGGGGGCTTCACAGATACGCAGTATTTT. This sequence encodes CASSPTGGFTDTQYF.

The chain carries TRBV7-9 and TRBJ1-6; no firm D call. Germline loops: CDR1 SEHNR, CDR2 FQNEAQ (reference sequence). The V end was cut by 3 bases, the J end by 10 bases, with 13 bases between. This CDR3 has 14 amino acids. CDR3 coding DNA: TGTGCCAGCAGCTTCGCCCCCTCGGAGTCACCCCTCCACTTT. Translated, it gives CASSFAPSESPLHF. The whole variable domain, filled in from reference TRBV7-9 and TRBJ1-6, reads DTGVSQNPRHKITKRGQNVTFRCDPISEHNRLYWYRQTLGQGPEFLTYFQNEAQLEKSRLLSDRFSAERPKGSFSTLEIQRTEQGDSAMYLCASSFAPSESPLHFGNGTRLTVT.

The V call is TRBV5-1, the J call TRBJ2-3, with D maybe TRBD2 (6 bases). V gave up 6 bases and J gave up 4 bases, with 12 bases separating them. There are 13 residues in the CDR3. The germline gives CDR1 SGHRS, CDR2 YFSETQ. CDR3 in DNA: TGCGCCAGCATTGGGGGGTCCCCAGATACGCAGTATTTT. Its protein is CASIGGSPDTQYF. The full variable domain, its missing parts supplied by reference TRBV5-1 and TRBJ2-3, is KAGVTQTPRYLIKTRGQQVTLSCSPISGHRSVSWYQQTPGQGLQFLFEYFSETQRNKGNFPGRFSGRQFSNSRSEMNVSTLELGDSALYLCASIGGSPDTQYFGPGTRLTVL.

The rearrangement uses TRBV6-5 and TRBJ2-3; the D gene is possibly TRBD1 (5 bases). This CDR3 has 15 residues. V shed 4 bases and J shed 2 bases, with 13 bases lying between them. CDR1 is MNHEY, CDR2 SVGAGI, per germline. The CDR3 here is CASSWRAGYTDTQYF. The CDR3, as DNA: TGTGCCAGCAGTTGGCGTGCAGGGTACACAGATACGCAGTATTTT.

The rearrangement joins TRBV6-1 to TRBJ2-5; 7 bases are shared with TRBD2. V was pared by 4 bases and J by 5 bases, with 7 bases of the junction left unmatched. The CDR3 totals 14 residues. Germline V gene lookup returns CDR1 MNHNS and CDR2 SASEGT. CDR3 nucleotide sequence: TGTGCCAGCAGTGGCCCACTAGCGTGGGAGACCCAGTACTTC. Its protein is CASSGPLAWETQYF.

The J gene is TRBJ2-7, the V gene TRBV25-1, with 8 bases that match TRBD2. V lost 3 bases, J lost 2 bases, and 6 bases stayed unmatched. Germline CDR1 and CDR2: MGHDK and SYGVNS. This CDR3 comprises 15 residues. The CDR3 loop reads CASSESGGDTYEQYF. The CDR3 DNA reads as TGTGCCAGCAGTGAGTCGGGGGGGGACACCTACGAGCAGTACTTC.

The CDR3 reads CASRPPRGQVPQETQYF. As DNA, the CDR3 is TGTGCCAGCAGACCGCCCCGGGGACAGGTCCCCCAAGAGACCCAGTACTTC. V is TRBV27 and J is TRBJ2-5; 8 positions agree with TRBD1. CDR1 MNHEY and CDR2 SMNVEV come from the germline V gene (reference sequence). V shed 6 bases and J 1 base; nucleotides not matched to a gene: 13. The CDR3 runs 17 residues.

The rearrangement uses TRBV11-3 and TRBJ2-3; D is possibly TRBD2 (5 bases). The CDR3 extends over 11 amino acids. The germline V gene has CDR1 SGHNT and CDR2 YENEEA. In nucleotides, the CDR3 is TGTGCGAGCCCCCGGGAAGGTACGCAGTATTTT. It specifies CASPREGTQYF. The full variable domain, completed using reference TRBV11-3 and TRBJ2-3, is EAGVVQSPRYKIIEKKQPVAFWCNPISGHNTLYWYLQNLGQGPELLIRYENEEAVDDSQLPKDRFSAERLKGVDSTLKIQPAELGDSAVYLCASPREGTQYFGPGTRLTVL.